A selection of T cell receptor beta chains follows, all from one sample in a study of T cells after yellow fever vaccination. MiXCR, run by TCRdb on the 5' RACE reads, gives a single entry per CDR3 protein. The sample has 600,000 to 750,000 distinct CDR3 sequences, around an eighth seen once. The material was PBMCs, obtained on the day of the yellow fever booster vaccination. The origin of the receptors is a man aged 25-40 years who received the YFV17D yellow fever vaccine. CDR3s include the opening cysteine and the closing phenylalanine or tryptophan. D genes are given only for firm matches. The size of a clone is reported for some rows only, either as once, few or many, or as a class for expanded clones.

j_gene	d_gene	abundance	v_gene	CDR3aa	CDR3nt
TRBJ2-1	TRBD2	many	TRBV7-9	CASSLGLAGDEQFF	TGTGCCAGCAGCCTGGGACTAGCGGGCGATGAGCAGTTCTTC
TRBJ1-1	TRBD1	NA	TRBV7-9	CASSLETGMNTEAFF	TGTGCCAGCAGCTTGGAGACAGGGATGAACACTGAAGCTTTCTTT
TRBJ2-7	TRBD1	few	TRBV7-8	CASSLVFLVAAPGQENEQYF	TGTGCCAGCAGCTTAGTCTTTCTCGTGGCCGCCCCGGGACAGGAAAACGAGCAGTACTTC
TRBJ2-7	NA	few	TRBV6-5	CASSWGHRSYEQYF	TGTGCCAGCAGTTGGGGACACCGCTCCTACGAGCAGTACTTC
TRBJ2-5	NA	NA	TRBV5-4	CASSLASLETQYF	TGTGCCAGCAGCTTGGCGTCCTTAGAGACCCAGTACTTC
TRBJ2-7	NA	few	TRBV2	CATSTGRKAYEQYF	TGTGCCACCAGCACGGGACGAAAAGCCTACGAGCAGTACTTC
TRBJ2-7	NA	NA	TRBV2	CASSEGTSLISYEQYF	TGTGCCAGCAGTGAAGGCACTAGCTTAATTTCCTACGAGCAGTACTTC
TRBJ2-1	NA	NA	TRBV23-1	CAQILIGLWRLHEQFF	TGCGCCCAGATCCTCATCGGGCTGTGGCGTTTGCATGAGCAGTTCTTC
TRBJ1-1	TRBD1	few	TRBV5-1	CASSLEGTVNTEAFF	TGCGCCAGCAGCTTGGAAGGGACAGTGAACACTGAAGCTTTCTTT
TRBJ2-5	TRBD2	few	TRBV7-3	CASSPGTSGSFGETQYF	TGTGCCAGCAGCCCGGGGACTAGCGGGAGTTTCGGAGAGACCCAGTACTTC
TRBJ1-1	TRBD1	NA	TRBV16	CASSQDRGRSEAFF	TGTGCCAGCAGCCAAGACAGGGGAAGGTCTGAAGCTTTCTTT
TRBJ2-3	NA	NA	TRBV27	CASSYLTGRTDTQYF	TGTGCCAGCAGTTACCTGACAGGGAGGACAGATACGCAGTATTTT
TRBJ2-2	NA	NA	TRBV6-2/TRBV6-3	CASSQGLRMFF	TGTGCCAGCAGTCAGGGCCTGAGGATGTTTTTT
TRBJ2-1	NA	few	TRBV5-4	CASSSMPRGEQFF	TGTGCCAGCAGCTCAATGCCTAGGGGTGAGCAGTTCTTC
TRBJ2-1	TRBD2	few	TRBV6-2/TRBV6-3	CASWTSGRNEQFF	TGTGCCAGTTGGACTAGCGGGAGAAATGAGCAGTTCTTC
TRBJ2-1	NA	NA	TRBV12-3/TRBV12-4	CASSLRGYYEQFF	TGTGCCAGCAGTTTAAGAGGGTACTATGAGCAGTTCTTC
TRBJ2-5	NA	few	TRBV5-1	CASRSTPAQETQYF	TGCGCCAGCAGATCAACCCCCGCCCAAGAGACCCAGTACTTC
TRBJ2-3	NA	NA	TRBV5-5	CASSLEGLTDTQYF	TGTGCCAGCAGCTTGGAGGGGCTCACAGATACGCAGTATTTT
TRBJ2-4	TRBD2	NA	TRBV7-6	CASSPRTSGPGLAKNIQYF	TGTGCCAGCAGCCCAAGGACTAGCGGGCCCGGACTAGCCAAAAACATTCAGTACTTC
TRBJ2-2	NA	few	TRBV2	CASRRLNTGELFF	TGTGCCAGCAGGCGACTAAACACCGGGGAGCTGTTTTTT
TRBJ2-7	NA	NA	TRBV7-2	CASSKDSRENYEQYF	TGTGCCAGCAGCAAAGATAGCCGGGAAAATTACGAGCAGTACTTC
TRBJ2-5	TRBD1	NA	TRBV4-2	CASSQVDRQETQYF	TGTGCCAGCAGCCAAGTGGACAGGCAAGAGACCCAGTACTTC
TRBJ1-1	NA	NA	TRBV6-5	CASSYFGGEAFF	TGTGCCAGCAGTTACTTCGGGGGTGAAGCTTTCTTT
TRBJ2-1	NA	few	TRBV3-1	CASRYFSGSQDEQFF	TGTGCCAGCAGGTATTTTAGCGGCTCACAGGATGAGCAGTTCTTC
TRBJ2-7	TRBD1	few	TRBV18	CASSPPLGQGAGEQYF	TGTGCCAGCTCACCACCGTTGGGACAGGGGGCTGGGGAGCAGTACTTC
TRBJ2-3	NA	NA	TRBV4-3	CASSQITGKYTDTQYF	TGCGCCAGCAGCCAGATTACAGGGAAGTATACAGATACGCAGTATTTT
TRBJ2-7	NA	NA	TRBV7-8	CAGADSGDEQYF	TGTGCCGGGGCGGATAGCGGAGACGAGCAGTACTTC
TRBJ2-1	NA	few	TRBV20-1	CSGNHGYNEQFF	TGCAGTGGTAATCACGGATACAATGAGCAGTTCTTC
TRBJ2-7	TRBD2	NA	TRBV18	CASSSGQRGPYEQYF	TGTGCCAGCTCATCCGGGCAGCGGGGCCCCTACGAGCAGTACTTC
TRBJ1-6	TRBD1	few	TRBV7-2	CASSLAGQGLHF	TGTGCCAGCAGCTTAGCTGGACAGGGGCTCCACTTT
TRBJ2-5	NA	NA	TRBV20-1	CSRVADWGTQYF	TGCAGTCGGGTCGCAGATTGGGGGACCCAGTACTTC
TRBJ2-1	TRBD2	NA	TRBV30	CAWSFGTSVYNEQFF	TGTGCCTGGAGTTTCGGGACTAGCGTCTACAATGAGCAGTTCTTC
TRBJ2-3	NA	few	TRBV5-5	CASSAGQNTDTQYF	TGTGCCAGCAGCGCGGGACAGAACACAGATACGCAGTATTTT
TRBJ2-2	NA	many	TRBV5-1	CASSLVITGELFF	TGCGCCAGCAGCTTGGTTATCACCGGGGAGCTGTTTTTT
TRBJ2-7	TRBD2	few	TRBV7-2	CASRKGYTSGTYEQYF	TGTGCCAGCAGAAAAGGGTATACTAGCGGAACCTACGAGCAGTACTTC
TRBJ2-2	TRBD2	NA	TRBV11-1	CASSHFPSGSAVTGELFF	TGTGCCAGCAGCCACTTCCCTAGCGGGAGTGCGGTGACCGGGGAGCTGTTTTTT
TRBJ2-7	NA	NA	TRBV30	CAWSVSGGYEQYF	TGTGCCTGGAGCGTCTCAGGAGGGTACGAGCAGTACTTC
TRBJ2-5	TRBD1	NA	TRBV29-1	CSARTGEETQYF	TGCAGCGCCCGGACAGGGGAAGAGACCCAGTACTTC
TRBJ2-7	NA	NA	TRBV20-1	CSATESGDLYEQYF	TGCAGTGCCACGGAGTCAGGGGACCTCTACGAGCAGTACTTC
TRBJ1-1	NA	NA	TRBV5-1	CASSLVPIGPTEAFF	TGCGCCAGCAGCTTGGTACCGATAGGGCCCACTGAAGCTTTCTTT
TRBJ2-5	TRBD1	NA	TRBV5-1	CASSEQGIQETQYF	TGCGCCAGCAGTGAACAGGGGATCCAAGAGACCCAGTACTTC